The clone carrying this TCR beta chain has just a few counts. Its matching antigen is unknown. The junction shows a germline mismatch at one end, possibly a read error. The data are from a study of T cell repertoires in cytomegalovirus infection. The wider study: In public TCR beta signatures, there were indications of both CMV infection and matching HLA type. Study results and caveats: Clonotype analysis showed dominance of the ex vivo response by HLA-C-restricted CMV-specific TCR beta clonotypes.

TCRdb re-called the reads through MiXCR, storing one row per CDR3 protein. The top ten clones hold roughly 8% of a sample with 600,000 to 800,000 distinct CDR3 sequences, roughly 24% of them seen once. Germline CDR1 and CDR2: MGHRA and YSYEKL. CDR3 length equals 15 residues. The origin of this receptor is a human donor in good health (CMV status not recorded). Some clones in this sample may be carry-over from other donors' samples. Sequenced input: CD8+ T cells from PBMCs. This sequence joins TRBV4-1 and TRBJ2-1; 9 bases are shared with TRBD2. The CDR3 DNA reads as TGCGCCAGCAGCCAGGCGGGGGGGCTCTACGATGAGCAGTTCTTC. Protein: CASSQAGGLYDEQFF.